The 7 T cell receptor beta chains given below trace back to one sample, sequenced in a study of cytomegalovirus exposure and HLA in healthy donors. This PCR relied on a set of 60 Vbeta primers and 13 Jbeta primers. TCRdb's copy holds only in-frame clones and misses some; the assay was immunoSEQ multiplex PCR. Of about 190,000 clones listed, roughly 84% are singletons. The sample consisted of PBMCs. The receptors were gathered from a boy aged 2 to 10 in good health and CMV-seronegative.

CDR3 residues: CASRVDRVNTEAFF. CDR3 DNA: TGTGCCAGCAGGGTGGACAGGGTGAACACTGAAGCTTTCTTT. The gene calls are TRBV27 and TRBJ1-1; 8 positions match TRBD1. Trimming took 6 bases from V and 0 from J; bases not matched to a gene: 3. The CDR3 sequence is 14 residues long. Germline V lookup: CDR1 MNHEY, CDR2 SMNVEV (reference sequence).

This chain connects TRBV30 to TRBJ1-2; perhaps TRBD1 as D (6 bases). This CDR3 comprises 13 residues. Germline V gene data show CDR1 as GTSNPN and CDR2 as SVGIG (reference sequence). Trimming left V 0 bases short and J 7 bases short, with 12 bases between. The CDR3 DNA follows: TGTGCCTGGAGTGTACGCAGGGGCGCTGGCTACACCTTC. It specifies CAWSVRRGAGYTF. The variable domain in full, with the rest retrieved from reference TRBV30 and TRBJ1-2, is SQTIHQWPATLVQPVGSPLSLECTVEGTSNPNLYWYRQAAGRGLQLLFYSVGIGQISSEVPQNLSASRPQDRQFILSSKKLLLSDSGFYLCAWSVRRGAGYTFGSGTRLTVV.

The chain is built from TRBV29-1 and TRBJ2-1; 7 nucleotides agree with TRBD1. With 5 bases clipped from V and 6 bases from J, the junction kept 4 bases outside the gene matches. CDR1 is SQVTM and CDR2 is ANQGSEA in the germline V gene. CDR3 length: 12 residues. The CDR3: CSVRTGSNEQFF. The CDR3 region has the DNA TGCAGCGTTAGGACAGGCTCCAATGAGCAGTTCTTC.

This chain joins TRBV7-9 and TRBJ2-7, with TRBD1 identical over 9 bases. The CDR3 sequence is 16 residues long. Germline CDR1 and CDR2: SEHNR and FQNEAQ (reference sequence). The V and J ends lost 5 bases and 4 bases, in that order; junction bases with no gene match: 12. CDR3 in amino acids: CASSQIPGQGRYEQYV. The CDR3 coding sequence is TGTGCCAGCAGCCAAATACCGGGACAGGGTAGGTACGAGCAGTACGTC.

The CDR3 DNA reads TGCGCCAGCAGCTTGTTGCAGAATGAGCAGTTCTTC. Translating it yields CASSLLQNEQFF. The genes are TRBV5-1 and TRBJ2-1; D is unresolved. This CDR3 contains 12 residues. Between the trimmed V and J ends, which lost 1 base and 7 bases, there was a span of 6 bases. Germline V gene sequence: CDR1 SGHRS, CDR2 YFSETQ.

This clone was detected once. The rearrangement uses TRBV11-2 and TRBJ2-5, with 7 bases identical to TRBD2. V gave up 0 bases and J gave up 2 bases; unmatched junction bases: 3. This CDR3 is 15 amino acids long. The germline V gene encodes CDR1 SGHAT and CDR2 FQNNGV. The CDR3 DNA is TGTGCCAGCAGCTTAGATTCTAGCGGACAAGAGACCCAGTACTTC. Translating gives CASSLDSSGQETQYF. Drawing the rest from reference TRBV11-2 and TRBJ2-5, the complete variable domain is EAGVAQSPRYKIIEKRQSVAFWCNPISGHATLYWYQQILGQGPKLLIQFQNNGVVDDSQLPKDRFSAERLKGVDSTLKIQPAKLEDSAVYLCASSLDSSGQETQYFGPGTRLLVL.

This chain uses TRBV6-6 with TRBJ2-7, with D possibly matching TRBD2 (5 bases). The germline V and J ends were trimmed by 6 bases and 3 bases, with 15 bases remaining between them. The CDR3 is 14 amino acids. The germline gives CDR1 MNHNY, CDR2 SVGAGI (reference sequence). The CDR3 nucleotides read TGTGCCAGCAGCCCTCCCGGGATGGTCTACGAGCAGTACTTC. It encodes CASSPPGMVYEQYF.